The table lists the clone carrying this T cell receptor beta chain with a few counts. The sample is drawn from a study of blood T cells in healthy people across ages. Sample-barcoded 5' priming and a J-beta primer mix drove a second PCR of about 7 to 12 cycles. TCRdb analysed the 5' RACE reads with MiXCR anew, one entry per CDR3 protein. This table has more than 500,000 distinct CDR3 sequences, about 29% appearing once. This same sample was also part of a study on T cells of mothers and their children.

This clonotype originated in a boy aged 2 to 10 in good health. Sequencing input: blood.

In nucleotides, the CDR3 is TGCAGTGCTAGTCGGACAGGGTCCGGGGAGCTGTTTTTT. It encodes CSASRTGSGELFF. V gene TRBV20-1 combines with J gene TRBJ2-2, with TRBD1 matching over 8 bases. Germline V gives CDR1 DFQATT, CDR2 SNEGSKA (reference sequence). Trimming removed 3 bases from V and 6 bases from J; junction bases left unmatched: 3. The CDR3 is 13 residues long.